Listed below are T cell receptor beta chains from one sample, sequenced in a study of neoadjuvant anti-PD-1 for oral cavity cancer. Here immunoSEQ multiplex PCR was the method, and the copy in TCRdb shows in-frame clones only, minus some. The sample holds approximately 4,500 clones; roughly 50% are singletons and the top ten take 7.2%. The sequences come from tumor tissue, collected before nivolumab (anti-PD-1) treatment. The receptors here all came from a person aged 40 to 85 with oral cavity squamous cell carcinoma. Both conserved end residues are part of each CDR3. A D gene is named only where the DNA matches it firmly. Size is stated for part of the rows, as once, few or many counts, or as a class when the clone is expanded.

CDR3aa	CDR3nt	v_gene	abundance	j_gene	d_gene
CASSLERGMNTEAFF	TGTGCCAGCAGCTTAGAGAGGGGGATGAACACTGAAGCTTTCTTT	TRBV7-9	NA	TRBJ1-1	NA
CASSPPGLRTTGELFF	TGTGCCAGCTCACCACCGGGACTGCGAACAACCGGGGAGCTGTTTTTT	TRBV18	NA	TRBJ2-2	NA
CASGPYTGEKLFF	TGTGCCAGCGGTCCGTATACAGGGGAAAAACTGTTTTTT	TRBV14	NA	TRBJ1-4	NA
CASSFVAVSSYEQYF	TGTGCCAGCAGTTTCGTAGCGGTCAGCTCCTACGAGCAGTACTTC	TRBV28	NA	TRBJ2-7	NA
CASSFEVSGNTIYF	TGTGCCAGCAGCTTTGAGGTCTCTGGAAACACCATATATTTT	TRBV11-2	NA	TRBJ1-3	NA
CASSIGGTSGIYEQYF	TGTGCCAGCAGCATTGGTGGGACTAGCGGGATCTACGAGCAGTACTTC	TRBV5-4	few	TRBJ2-7	TRBD2
CAWRTSGIYTEAFF	TGTGCCTGGAGGACCTCAGGGATTTACACTGAAGCTTTCTTT	TRBV30	few	TRBJ1-1	NA
CASSEARTAWNTGELFF	TGTGCCAGCAGTGAAGCGAGGACAGCCTGGAACACCGGGGAGCTGTTTTTT	TRBV2	NA	TRBJ2-2	NA
CASSGSQGVREKLFF	TGTGCCAGCAGTGGCTCACAGGGGGTCAGAGAAAAACTGTTTTTT	TRBV6-5	NA	TRBJ1-4	TRBD1
CASSFEGRDGYTF	TGCGCCAGCAGCTTCGAGGGAAGGGATGGCTACACCTTC	TRBV5-1	few	TRBJ1-2	NA
CASRRLSTDTQYF	TGTGCCAGCAGGAGACTGTCCACAGATACGCAGTATTTT	TRBV6-5	NA	TRBJ2-3	NA
CASSEGTGFYQPQHF	TGTGCCAGCAGTGAAGGGACAGGGTTTTATCAGCCCCAGCATTTT	TRBV6-1	NA	TRBJ1-5	TRBD1
CASTVTINQPQHF	TGTGCCAGCACGGTTACTATCAATCAGCCCCAGCATTTT	TRBV6-6	NA	TRBJ1-5	NA
CASSPPGSSYNSPLHF	TGTGCCAGCTCACCACCGGGGAGCTCCTATAATTCACCCCTCCACTTT	TRBV18	NA	TRBJ1-6	NA
CASSPQGTGPDTQYF	TGTGCCAGCTCACCTCAGGGGACAGGGCCAGATACGCAGTATTTT	TRBV18	once	TRBJ2-3	TRBD1
CASSDPLAGISYEQYF	TGTGCCAGCAGTGACCCACTAGCGGGGATATCCTACGAGCAGTACTTC	TRBV6-1	NA	TRBJ2-7	TRBD2
CASSPELNTEAFF	TGTGCCAGCAGCCCGGAGTTGAACACTGAAGCTTTCTTT	TRBV5-4	NA	TRBJ1-1	NA
CASSSGTGYYEQYF	TGTGCCAGCAGCAGCGGGACAGGGTACTACGAGCAGTACTTC	TRBV7-9	NA	TRBJ2-7	TRBD1
CASSPPSVSTEAFF	TGTGCCAGCTCACCACCGTCGGTGAGCACTGAAGCTTTCTTT	TRBV18	NA	TRBJ1-1	NA
CASSTQGIGQPQHF	TGTGCCAGTAGTACCCAGGGAATCGGCCAGCCCCAGCATTTT	TRBV19	NA	TRBJ1-5	NA
CASTRALSTEAFF	TGTGCCAGCACCAGAGCCTTATCGACTGAAGCTTTCTTT	TRBV6-1	NA	TRBJ1-1	NA
CSVTGHEPYEQYF	TGCAGCGTAACGGGACACGAACCCTACGAGCAGTACTTC	TRBV29-1	NA	TRBJ2-7	NA
CASSVGQANTEAFF	TGTGCCAGCAGTGTGGGACAGGCAAACACTGAAGCTTTCTTT	TRBV9	few	TRBJ1-1	TRBD1
CASRTQGLGEKLFF	TGTGCCAGCAGGACACAGGGCTTGGGCGAAAAACTGTTTTTT	TRBV27	NA	TRBJ1-4	NA
CASSVGGTSPNEQFF	TGTGCCAGCAGCGTAGGCGGGACCAGCCCCAATGAGCAGTTCTTC	TRBV9	NA	TRBJ2-1	NA
CASSTRGHGYTF	TGCGCCAGCAGCACGAGGGGTCATGGCTACACCTTC	TRBV5-1	NA	TRBJ1-2	NA
CASSVRQQETQYF	TGTGCCTCCTCTGTACGACAGCAAGAGACCCAGTACTTC	TRBV6-5	NA	TRBJ2-5	NA
CASRPTGGNQPQHF	TGTGCCAGTAGACCCACAGGGGGCAATCAGCCCCAGCATTTT	TRBV19	NA	TRBJ1-5	TRBD1
CASSESRRAYEQYF	TGCGCCAGCAGTGAGTCTCGCAGGGCTTATGAGCAGTACTTC	TRBV10-1	NA	TRBJ2-7	NA
CASGPGQRYGYTF	TGTGCCAGCGGCCCGGGACAGCGATATGGCTACACCTTC	TRBV11-2	few	TRBJ1-2	TRBD1
CASSLTGGGFYGYTF	TGTGCCAGCAGTTTGACAGGGGGGGGCTTCTATGGCTACACCTTC	TRBV28	NA	TRBJ1-2	TRBD1
CASSLTGTSIETQYF	TGTGCCAGCAGCTTAACCGGGACTAGCATTGAGACCCAGTACTTC	TRBV7-8	NA	TRBJ2-5	TRBD2
CASVPPLNTEAFF	TGTGCCAGTGTTCCCCCTTTGAACACTGAAGCTTTCTTT	TRBV19	few	TRBJ1-1	NA
CASSPQGRGSNQPQHF	TGTGCCAGCTCACCACAGGGACGAGGAAGCAATCAGCCCCAGCATTTT	TRBV18	few	TRBJ1-5	NA
CASSLGDRVTYEQYF	TGCGCCAGCAGCTTGGGGGACAGGGTAACATACGAGCAGTACTTC	TRBV5-1	NA	TRBJ2-7	TRBD1
CASRRGAGQETQYF	TGTGCCAGCAGACGAGGGGCAGGACAAGAGACCCAGTACTTC	TRBV27	few	TRBJ2-5	NA